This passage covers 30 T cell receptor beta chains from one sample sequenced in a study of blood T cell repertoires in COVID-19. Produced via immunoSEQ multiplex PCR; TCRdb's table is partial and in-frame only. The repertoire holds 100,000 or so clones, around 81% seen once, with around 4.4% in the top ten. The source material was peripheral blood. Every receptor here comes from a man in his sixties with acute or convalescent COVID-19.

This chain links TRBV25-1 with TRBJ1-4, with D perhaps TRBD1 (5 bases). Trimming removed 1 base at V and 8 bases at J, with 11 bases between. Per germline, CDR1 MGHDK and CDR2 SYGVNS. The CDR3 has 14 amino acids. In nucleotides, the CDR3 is TGTGCCAGCAGTGAATTTGGGGCCGCAGAAAAACTGTTTTTT. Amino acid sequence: CASSEFGAAEKLFF.

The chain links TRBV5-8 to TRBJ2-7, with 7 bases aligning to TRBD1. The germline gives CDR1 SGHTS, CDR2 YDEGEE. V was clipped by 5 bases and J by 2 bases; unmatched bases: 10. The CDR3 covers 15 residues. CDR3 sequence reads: CASRPTGTETYEQYF. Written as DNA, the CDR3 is TGTGCCAGCAGGCCCACCGGGACAGAGACCTACGAGCAGTACTTC.

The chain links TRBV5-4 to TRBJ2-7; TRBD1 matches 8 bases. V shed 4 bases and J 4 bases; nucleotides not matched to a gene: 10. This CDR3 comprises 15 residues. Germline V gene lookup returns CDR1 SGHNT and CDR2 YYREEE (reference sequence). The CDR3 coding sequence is TGTGCCAGCAGCGAATTACAGGGGACAGGATACGAGCAGTACTTC. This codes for CASSELQGTGYEQYF. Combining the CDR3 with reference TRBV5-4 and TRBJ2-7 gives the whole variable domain ETGVTQSPTHLIKTRGQQVTLRCSSQSGHNTVSWYQQALGQGPQFIFQYYREEENGRGNFPPRFSGLQFPNYSSELNVNALELDDSALYLCASSELQGTGYEQYFGPGTRLTVT.

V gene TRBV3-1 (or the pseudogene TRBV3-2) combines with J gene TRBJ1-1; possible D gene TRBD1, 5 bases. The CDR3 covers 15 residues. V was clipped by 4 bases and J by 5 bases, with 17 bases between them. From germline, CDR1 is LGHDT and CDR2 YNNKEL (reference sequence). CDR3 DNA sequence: TGTGCCAGCAGCCCCCAGGGTGGGGCAAGGACTGAAGCTTTCTTT. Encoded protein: CASSPQGGARTEAFF.

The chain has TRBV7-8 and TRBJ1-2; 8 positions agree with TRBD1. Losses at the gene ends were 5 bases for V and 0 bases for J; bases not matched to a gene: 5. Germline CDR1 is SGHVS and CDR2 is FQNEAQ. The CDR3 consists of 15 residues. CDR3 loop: CASSPGQGANYGYTF. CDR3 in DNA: TGTGCCAGCAGCCCCGGACAGGGAGCTAACTATGGCTACACCTTC.

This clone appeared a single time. Here the CDR3 DNA reads TGTGCCACTACCGACGGAGAGCCCGCATATGGCTACACCTTC. This encodes CATTDGEPAYGYTF. The rearrangement joins TRBV19 to TRBJ1-2; D uncertain. Germline CDR1 is LNHDA and CDR2 is SQIVND (reference sequence). This CDR3 region has 14 residues. Deletions cut 10 bases from V and 5 bases from J, with 20 bases between.

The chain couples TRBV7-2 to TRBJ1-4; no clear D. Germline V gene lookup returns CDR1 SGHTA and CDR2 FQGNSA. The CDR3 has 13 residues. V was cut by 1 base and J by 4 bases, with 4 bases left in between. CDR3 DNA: TGTGCCAGCAGCTTAGTCCTTAATGAAAAACTGTTTTTT. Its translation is CASSLVLNEKLFF.

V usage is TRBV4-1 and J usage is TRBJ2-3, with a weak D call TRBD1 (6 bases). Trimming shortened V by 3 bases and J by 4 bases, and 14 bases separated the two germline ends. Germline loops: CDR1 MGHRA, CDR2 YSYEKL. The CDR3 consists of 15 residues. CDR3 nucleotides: TGCGCCAGCAGCCAGCAACCGGACAGATCAGATACGCAGTATTTT. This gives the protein CASSQQPDRSDTQYF.

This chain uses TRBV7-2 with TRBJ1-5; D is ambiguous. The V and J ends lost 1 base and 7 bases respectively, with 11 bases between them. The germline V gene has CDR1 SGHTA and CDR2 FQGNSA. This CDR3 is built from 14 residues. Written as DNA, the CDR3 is TGTGCCAGCAGCTTAGGAGAGTCGAACCAGCCCCAGCATTTT. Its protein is CASSLGESNQPQHF.

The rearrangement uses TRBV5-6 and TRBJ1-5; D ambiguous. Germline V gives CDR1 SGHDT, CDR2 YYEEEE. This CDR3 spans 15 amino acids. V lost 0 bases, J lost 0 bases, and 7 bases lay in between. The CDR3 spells CASSLGGYSNQPQHF. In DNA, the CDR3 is TGTGCCAGCAGCTTGGGCGGGTATAGCAATCAGCCCCAGCATTTT. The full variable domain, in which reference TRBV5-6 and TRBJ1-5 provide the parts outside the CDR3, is DAGVTQSPTHLIKTRGQQVTLRCSPKSGHDTVSWYQQALGQGPQFIFQYYEEEERQRGNFPDRFSGHQFPNYSSELNVNALLLGDSALYLCASSLGGYSNQPQHFGDGTRLSIL.

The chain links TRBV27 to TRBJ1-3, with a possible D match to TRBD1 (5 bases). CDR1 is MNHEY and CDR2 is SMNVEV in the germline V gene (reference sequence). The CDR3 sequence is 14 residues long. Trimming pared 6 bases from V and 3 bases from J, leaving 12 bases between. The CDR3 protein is CASRGWGDGNTIYF. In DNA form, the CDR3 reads TGTGCCAGCAGGGGTTGGGGCGATGGAAACACCATATATTTT.

CDR3 sequence (DNA): TGTGCCAGCAGCCAGCAACCCGGGACAGGCAATTCACCCCTCCACTTT. The encoded protein is CASSQQPGTGNSPLHF. The J gene is TRBJ1-6, the V gene TRBV3-1 (or the pseudogene TRBV3-2), with 8 nucleotides matching TRBD1. The CDR3 has 16 amino acids. Trimming cost V 3 bases and J 7 bases; bases outside gene matches: 8. Germline assignment: CDR1 LGHDT and CDR2 YNNKEL (reference sequence).

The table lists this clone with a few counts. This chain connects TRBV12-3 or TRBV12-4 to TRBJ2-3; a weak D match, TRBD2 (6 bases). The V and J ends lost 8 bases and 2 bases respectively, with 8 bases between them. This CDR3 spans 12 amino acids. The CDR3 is CASGRDTDTQYF. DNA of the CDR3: TGTGCCAGCGGGCGGGACACAGATACGCAGTATTTT.

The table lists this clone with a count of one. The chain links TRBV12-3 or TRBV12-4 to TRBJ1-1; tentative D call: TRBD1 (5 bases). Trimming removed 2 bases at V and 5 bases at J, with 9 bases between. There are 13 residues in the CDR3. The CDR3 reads CASSLNGGTEAFF. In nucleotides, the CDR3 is TGTGCCAGCAGTTTAAATGGGGGGACTGAAGCTTTCTTT.

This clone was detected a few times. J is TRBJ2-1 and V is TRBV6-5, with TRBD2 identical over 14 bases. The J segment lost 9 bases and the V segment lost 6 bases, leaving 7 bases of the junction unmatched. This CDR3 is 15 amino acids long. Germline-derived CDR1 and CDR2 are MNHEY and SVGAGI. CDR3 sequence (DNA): TGTGCCAGCAGCCGACTAGCGGGAGGGCCGGGTGAGCAGTTCTTC. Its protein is CASSRLAGGPGEQFF.

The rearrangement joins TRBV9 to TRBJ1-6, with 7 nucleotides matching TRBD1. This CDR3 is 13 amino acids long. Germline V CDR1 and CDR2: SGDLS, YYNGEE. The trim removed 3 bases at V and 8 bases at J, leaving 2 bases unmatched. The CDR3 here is CASSAGQDSPLHF. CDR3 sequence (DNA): TGTGCCAGCAGCGCCGGACAGGATTCACCCCTCCACTTT.

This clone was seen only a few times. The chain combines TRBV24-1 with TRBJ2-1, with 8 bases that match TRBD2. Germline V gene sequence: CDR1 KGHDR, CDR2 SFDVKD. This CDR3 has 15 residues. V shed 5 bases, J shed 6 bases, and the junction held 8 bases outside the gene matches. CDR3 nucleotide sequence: TGTGCCACCAGTGGAAAAGCGGGAGCGACCAATGAGCAGTTCTTC. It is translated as CATSGKAGATNEQFF.

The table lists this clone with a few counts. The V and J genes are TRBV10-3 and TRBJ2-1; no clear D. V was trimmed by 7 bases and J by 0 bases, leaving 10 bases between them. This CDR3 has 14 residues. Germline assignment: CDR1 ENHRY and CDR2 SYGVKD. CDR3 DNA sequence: TGTGCCATCAAAAGTCTAAGCTCCTACAATGAGCAGTTCTTC. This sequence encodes CAIKSLSSYNEQFF.

The CDR3 DNA is TGTGCCAGCAGTTTACCCCCCGGGACAGGGGATCAGCCCCAGCATTTT. The encoded protein is CASSLPPGTGDQPQHF. The chain couples TRBV6-2 or TRBV6-3 to TRBJ1-5, with 10 bases identical to TRBD1. The CDR3 is 16 residues long. The junction had 8 bases not matched to a gene; V was cut back by 4 bases and J by 5 bases. CDR1 is MNHEY and CDR2 is SVGEGT in the germline V gene.

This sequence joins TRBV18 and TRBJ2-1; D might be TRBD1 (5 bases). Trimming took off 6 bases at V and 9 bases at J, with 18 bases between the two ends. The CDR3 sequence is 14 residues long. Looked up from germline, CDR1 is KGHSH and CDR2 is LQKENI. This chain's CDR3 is CASSPGLPRVEQFF. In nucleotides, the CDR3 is TGTGCCAGCTCCCCCGGGCTCCCCAGGGTTGAGCAGTTCTTC.

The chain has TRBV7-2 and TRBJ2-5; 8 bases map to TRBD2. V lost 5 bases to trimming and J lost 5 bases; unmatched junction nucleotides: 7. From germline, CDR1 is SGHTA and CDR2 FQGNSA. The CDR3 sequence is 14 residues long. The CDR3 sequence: CASSLRGGRETQYF. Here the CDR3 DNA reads TGTGCCAGCAGCCTTCGCGGGGGGCGGGAGACCCAGTACTTC.

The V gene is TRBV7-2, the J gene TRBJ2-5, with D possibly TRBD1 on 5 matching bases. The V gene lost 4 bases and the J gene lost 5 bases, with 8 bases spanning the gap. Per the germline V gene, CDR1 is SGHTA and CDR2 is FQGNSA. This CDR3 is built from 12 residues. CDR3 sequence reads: CASSWGRETQYF. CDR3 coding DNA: TGTGCCAGCAGCTGGGGCCGGGAGACCCAGTACTTC.

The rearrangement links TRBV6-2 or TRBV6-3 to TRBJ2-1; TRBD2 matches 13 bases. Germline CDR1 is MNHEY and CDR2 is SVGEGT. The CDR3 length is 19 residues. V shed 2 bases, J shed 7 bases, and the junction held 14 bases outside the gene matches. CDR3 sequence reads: CASSYILAGGPVSRNEQFF. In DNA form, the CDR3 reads TGTGCCAGCAGTTACATACTAGCGGGAGGGCCAGTATCCCGAAATGAGCAGTTCTTC.

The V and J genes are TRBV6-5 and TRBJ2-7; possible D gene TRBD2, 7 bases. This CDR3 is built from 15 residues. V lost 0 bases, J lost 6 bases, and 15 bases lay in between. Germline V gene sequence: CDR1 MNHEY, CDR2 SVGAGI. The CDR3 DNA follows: TGTGCCAGCAGTTACTCGAGGGGGGGCGTCTCCGAGCAGTACTTC. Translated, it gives CASSYSRGGVSEQYF.

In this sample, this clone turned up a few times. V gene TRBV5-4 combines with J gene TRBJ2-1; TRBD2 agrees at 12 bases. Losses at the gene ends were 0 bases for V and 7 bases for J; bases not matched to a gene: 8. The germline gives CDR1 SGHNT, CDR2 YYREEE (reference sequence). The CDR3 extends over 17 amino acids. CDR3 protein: CASSLATLAGGFNEQFF. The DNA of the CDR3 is TGTGCCAGCAGCTTGGCCACCCTAGCGGGAGGGTTTAATGAGCAGTTCTTC.

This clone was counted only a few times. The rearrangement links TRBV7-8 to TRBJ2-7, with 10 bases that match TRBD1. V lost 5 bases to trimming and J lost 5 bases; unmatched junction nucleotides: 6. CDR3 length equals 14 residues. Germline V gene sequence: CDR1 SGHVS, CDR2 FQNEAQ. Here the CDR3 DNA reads TGTGCCAGCAGCCTAGGGACAGGGGCCCACGAGCAGTACGTC. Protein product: CASSLGTGAHEQYV.

CDR3 coding DNA: TGTGCCAGCAGCTTGTTCCGGGACAGGGGAAGGACTGAAGCTTTCTTT. It specifies CASSLFRDRGRTEAFF. This chain joins TRBV5-4 and TRBJ1-1; 10 nucleotides line up with TRBD1. CDR3 size: 16 residues. V shed 1 base and J 5 bases; nucleotides not matched to a gene: 8. Germline values: CDR1 SGHNT, CDR2 YYREEE (reference sequence).

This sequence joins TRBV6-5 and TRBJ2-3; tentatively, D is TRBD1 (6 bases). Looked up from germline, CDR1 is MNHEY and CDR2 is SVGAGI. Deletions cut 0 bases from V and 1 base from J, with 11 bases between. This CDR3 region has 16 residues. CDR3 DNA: TGTGCCAGCAGTTACTCGGGTGGGGGCGGCACAGATACGCAGTATTTT. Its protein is CASSYSGGGGTDTQYF.

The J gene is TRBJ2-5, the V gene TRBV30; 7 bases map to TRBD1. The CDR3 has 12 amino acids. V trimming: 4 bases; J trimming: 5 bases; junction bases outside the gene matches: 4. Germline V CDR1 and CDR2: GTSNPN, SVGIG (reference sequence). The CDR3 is CAWTKGGETQYF. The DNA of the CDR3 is TGTGCCTGGACTAAAGGGGGCGAGACCCAGTACTTC.

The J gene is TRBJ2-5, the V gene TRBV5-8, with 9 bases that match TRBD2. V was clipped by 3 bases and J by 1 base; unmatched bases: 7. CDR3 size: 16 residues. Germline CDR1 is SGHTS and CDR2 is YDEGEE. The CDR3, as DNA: TGTGCCAGCAGCTCCGGGACTAGCTCATCCCAAGAGACCCAGTACTTC. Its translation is CASSSGTSSSQETQYF.